The 9 T cell receptor beta chains given below trace back to one sample, sequenced in a study of cytomegalovirus exposure and HLA in healthy donors. Profiled with immunoSEQ multiplex PCR; TCRdb holds only in-frame clones, not every one. The table has 110,000 or so clones, about 84% seen once. The sequencing input was PBMCs. Source of these receptors: a man in his late teens or twenties in good health and CMV-seronegative.

This clone was recorded a few times. The gene calls are TRBV19 and TRBJ1-2; no clear D. Germline assignment: CDR1 LNHDA and CDR2 SQIVND (reference sequence). Trimming took 5 bases from V and 2 from J, leaving 12 bases between them. The CDR3 runs to 14 residues. The DNA of the CDR3 is TGTGCCAGTAGTGCCGGGAGGACCAACTATGGCTACACCTTC. Translation gives CASSAGRTNYGYTF.

This chain uses TRBV4-2 with TRBJ2-5, with D maybe TRBD2 (7 bases). Germline V gene lookup returns CDR1 LGHNA and CDR2 YNFKEQ. The CDR3 is made up of 14 amino acids. Trimming removed 0 bases at V and 3 bases at J, with 8 bases between. The CDR3 sequence is CASSQEGGEETQYF. Written as DNA, the CDR3 is TGTGCCAGCAGCCAAGAAGGGGGGGAAGAGACCCAGTACTTC.

The CDR3, as DNA: TGTGCCAGCAGCAACCGGGACACCGGAGCCCACGAGCAGTACTTC. It translates to CASSNRDTGAHEQYF. This chain connects TRBV7-9 to TRBJ2-7; a weak D match, TRBD1 (6 bases). With 5 bases removed from V and 5 bases from J, the gap between germline ends came to 19 bases. The germline CDR1 and CDR2 sequences are SEHNR and FQNEAQ (reference sequence). This CDR3 contains 15 residues.

The V gene is TRBV18, the J gene TRBJ2-5, with D unresolved. The CDR3 runs 14 residues. V lost 0 bases and J lost 6, with 11 bases in between. Germline values: CDR1 KGHSH, CDR2 LQKENI. The DNA for the CDR3 is TGTGCCAGCTCACCACCGGAGCAAAGGAAGACCCAGTACTTC. Translating gives CASSPPEQRKTQYF. Full variable domain (rest looked up from reference TRBV18 and TRBJ2-5): NAGVMQNPRHLVRRRGQEARLRCSPMKGHSHVYWYRQLPEEGLKFMVYLQKENIIDESGMPKERFSAEFPKEGPSILRIQQVVRGDSAAYFCASSPPEQRKTQYFGPGTRLLVL.

The chain recombines TRBV30 with TRBJ1-1, with D possibly being TRBD1 (5 bases). The CDR3 is 12 amino acids. Germline-derived CDR1 and CDR2 are GTSNPN and SVGIG (reference sequence). Trimming shortened V by 4 bases and J by 3 bases, and 9 bases separated the two germline ends. This CDR3 is CAWKQADTEAFF. The CDR3 region has the DNA TGTGCCTGGAAACAGGCGGACACTGAAGCTTTCTTT. Variable domain in full (rest from reference TRBV30 and TRBJ1-1): SQTIHQWPATLVQPVGSPLSLECTVEGTSNPNLYWYRQAAGRGLQLLFYSVGIGQISSEVPQNLSASRPQDRQFILSSKKLLLSDSGFYLCAWKQADTEAFFGQGTRLTVV.

The rearrangement links TRBV13 to TRBJ2-7; a possible D gene is TRBD1 (5 bases). Germline V gene data show CDR1 as PRHDT and CDR2 as FYEKMQ (reference sequence). Trimming took 5 bases from V and 0 from J, leaving 17 bases between them. This CDR3 is built from 16 residues. CDR3 sequence reads: CASSPPLGASSYEQYF. The CDR3, as DNA: TGTGCCAGCAGCCCCCCCCTTGGGGCGAGCTCCTACGAGCAGTACTTC.

The V gene is TRBV4-2, the J gene TRBJ1-2; D is perhaps TRBD1 (5 bases). This CDR3 comprises 15 residues. Germline V lookup: CDR1 LGHNA, CDR2 YNFKEQ. V was clipped by 0 bases and J by 8 bases, with 16 bases between them. The CDR3 DNA follows: TGTGCCAGCAGCCAAGATGGGGCCATCTTGGGCGGCTACACCTTC. It specifies CASSQDGAILGGYTF.

The V call is TRBV6-1, the J call TRBJ2-2, with TRBD1 matching over 8 bases. The CDR3 contains 15 residues. Germline V lookup: CDR1 MNHNS, CDR2 SASEGT. V trimming: 5 bases; J trimming: 5 bases; junction bases outside the gene matches: 7. The CDR3 DNA is TGTGCCAGCAGTTTGTGGACAGGGAGTACCGGGGAGCTGTTTTTT. As protein: CASSLWTGSTGELFF.

V usage is TRBV5-4 and J usage is TRBJ1-2, with 7 positions matching TRBD1. This CDR3 is 14 amino acids long. Germline trimming cut 2 bases from V and 3 bases from J; bases unmatched to any gene: 4. CDR1 is SGHNT and CDR2 is YYREEE in the germline V gene (reference sequence). Here the CDR3 DNA reads TGTGCCAGCAGCTTCGCTGGACAGGACTATGGCTACACCTTC. Its translation: CASSFAGQDYGYTF. Drawing the rest from reference TRBV5-4 and TRBJ1-2, the complete variable domain is ETGVTQSPTHLIKTRGQQVTLRCSSQSGHNTVSWYQQALGQGPQFIFQYYREEENGRGNFPPRFSGLQFPNYSSELNVNALELDDSALYLCASSFAGQDYGYTFGSGTRLTVV.